This T cell receptor (beta chain) was identified during a study of early T cells in non-severe SARS-CoV-2 infection. The library protocol tagged individual cDNA molecules with unique molecular identifiers. TCRdb reprocessed the 5' RACE reads via MiXCR and lists one record per CDR3 protein. The sample lists about 48,000 distinct CDR3 sequences; around 9.5% were seen once. Study-level findings and limits: VDJdb matching skewed toward anti-spike CD8 responses, missing private and CD4 specificities.

Germline loops: CDR1 SSHAT, CDR2 FNYEAQ (reference sequence). This CDR3 region has 15 residues. The V and J ends lost 5 bases and 7 bases respectively, with 20 bases between them. As concerns this clonotype: Its antigen is unidentified.

This sequence originates from an adult who was a healthcare worker with PCR-confirmed SARS-CoV-2 infection or an uninfected control (not recorded which). The chain recombines TRBV7-7 with TRBJ2-5; D tentatively reads TRBD1 or TRBD2 (5 bases each). Sequencing was performed on whole blood. Here the CDR3 reads CASSPRTGRVGTQYF. CDR3 nucleotide sequence: TGTGCCAGCAGCCCCCGGACGGGGCGGGTAGGGACCCAGTACTTC.